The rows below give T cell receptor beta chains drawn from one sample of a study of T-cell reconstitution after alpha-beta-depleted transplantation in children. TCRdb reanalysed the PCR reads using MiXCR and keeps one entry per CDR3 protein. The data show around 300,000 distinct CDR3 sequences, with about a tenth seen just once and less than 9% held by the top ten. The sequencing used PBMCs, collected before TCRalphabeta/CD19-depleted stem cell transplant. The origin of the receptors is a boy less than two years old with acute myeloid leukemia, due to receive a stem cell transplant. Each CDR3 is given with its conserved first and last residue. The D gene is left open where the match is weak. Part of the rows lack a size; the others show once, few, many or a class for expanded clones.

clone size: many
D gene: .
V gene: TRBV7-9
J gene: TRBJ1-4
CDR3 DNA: TGTGCCAGCAGCTTAGAGGGCGCGGTCGAAAAACTGTTTTTT
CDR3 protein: CASSLEGAVEKLFF

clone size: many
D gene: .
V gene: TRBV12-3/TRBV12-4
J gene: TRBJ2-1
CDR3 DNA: TGTGCCAGCAGTTTTGGGGGGTTCAGCTCCTACAATGAGCAGTTCTTC
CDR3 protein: CASSFGGFSSYNEQFF

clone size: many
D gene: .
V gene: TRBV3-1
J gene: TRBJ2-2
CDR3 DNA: TGTGCCAGCAGCCAACTAGCGAACACCGGGGAGCTGTTTTTT
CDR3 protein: CASSQLANTGELFF

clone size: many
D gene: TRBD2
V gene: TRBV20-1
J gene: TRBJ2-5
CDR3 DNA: TGCAGTGCTATACGACTAGCGGGGGTACAAGAGACCCAGTACTTC
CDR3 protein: CSAIRLAGVQETQYF

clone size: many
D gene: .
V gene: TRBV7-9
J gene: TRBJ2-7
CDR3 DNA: TGTGCCAGCAGCTTAGAGAACTCCTACGAGCAGTACTTC
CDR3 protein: CASSLENSYEQYF

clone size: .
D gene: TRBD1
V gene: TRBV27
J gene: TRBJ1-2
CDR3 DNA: TGTGCCAGCAGTCCCGGGACAGGGGCCATCTATGGCTACACCTTC
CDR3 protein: CASSPGTGAIYGYTF

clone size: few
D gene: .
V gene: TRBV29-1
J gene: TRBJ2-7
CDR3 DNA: TGCAGCGTTCAGGGAGAACCTTCCTACGAGCAGTACTTC
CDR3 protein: CSVQGEPSYEQYF

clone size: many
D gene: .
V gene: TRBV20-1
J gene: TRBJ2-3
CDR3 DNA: TGCAGTGCTAGACCCGAACTAGGCCTAGTGCAGTATTTT
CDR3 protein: CSARPELGLVQYF

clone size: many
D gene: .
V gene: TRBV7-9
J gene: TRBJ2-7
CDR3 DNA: TGTGCCAGCAGCCCCAATAGGAACTCCGAGCAGTACTTC
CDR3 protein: CASSPNRNSEQYF

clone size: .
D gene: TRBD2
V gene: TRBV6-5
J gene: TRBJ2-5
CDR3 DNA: TGTGCCAGCAGTTACTCGAGGACTAGCGGGAGGCGAGAGACCCAGTACTTC
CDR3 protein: CASSYSRTSGRRETQYF

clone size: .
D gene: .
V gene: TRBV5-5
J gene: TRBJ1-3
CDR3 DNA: TGTGCCAGCAGCTTGGATCCAGGGACGAGTGGAAACACCATATATTTT
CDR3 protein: CASSLDPGTSGNTIYF

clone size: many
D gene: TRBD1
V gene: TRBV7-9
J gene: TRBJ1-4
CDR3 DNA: TGTGCCAGCAGCGTAGACAGGGCTGGAAGGGAAAAACTGTTTTTT
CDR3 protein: CASSVDRAGREKLFF

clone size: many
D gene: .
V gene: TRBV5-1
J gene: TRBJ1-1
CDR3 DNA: TGCGCCAGCAGCTTGGAGGGCAGGGCCAGCACTGAAGCTTTCTTT
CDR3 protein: CASSLEGRASTEAFF

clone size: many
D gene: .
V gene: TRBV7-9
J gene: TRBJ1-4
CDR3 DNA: TGTGCCAGCAGCTTCTCTTATGGGAGTGAAAAACTGTTTTTT
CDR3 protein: CASSFSYGSEKLFF

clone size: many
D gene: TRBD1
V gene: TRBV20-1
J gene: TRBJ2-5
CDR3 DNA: TGCAGTGCTAGAGACAGGGACAGGGAGGGAGGAGAGACCCAGTACTTC
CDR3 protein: CSARDRDREGGETQYF

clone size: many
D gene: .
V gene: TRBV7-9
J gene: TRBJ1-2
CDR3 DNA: TGTGCCAGCAGCTTAGTGCAGGGGAGGACCTATTTTGGCTACACCTTC
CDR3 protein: CASSLVQGRTYFGYTF

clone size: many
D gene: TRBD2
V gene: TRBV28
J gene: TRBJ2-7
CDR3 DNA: TGTGCCAGCAGTTTCCACGCGGGAGATGAGTACGAGCAGTACTTC
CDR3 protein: CASSFHAGDEYEQYF

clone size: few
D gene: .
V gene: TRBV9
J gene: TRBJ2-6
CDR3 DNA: TGTGCCAGCAGCTTACCATCACAGGGTTCTTTTTCTGGGGCCAACGTCCTGACTTTC
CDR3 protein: CASSLPSQGSFSGANVLTF

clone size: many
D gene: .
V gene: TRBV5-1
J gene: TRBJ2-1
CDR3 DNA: TGCGCCAGCAGCACTGGCCTAGCTAGGTACAATGAGCAGTTCTTC
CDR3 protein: CASSTGLARYNEQFF

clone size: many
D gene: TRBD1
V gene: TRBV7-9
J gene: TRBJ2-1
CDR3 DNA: TGTGCCAGCAGCTCCGTAGGGACAGGGGTTGATGAGCAGTTCTTC
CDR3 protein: CASSSVGTGVDEQFF

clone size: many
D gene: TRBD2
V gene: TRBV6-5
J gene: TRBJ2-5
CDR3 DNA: TGTGCCAGCAGACAACGGGACTATCCCACGGAGACCCAGTACTTC
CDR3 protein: CASRQRDYPTETQYF

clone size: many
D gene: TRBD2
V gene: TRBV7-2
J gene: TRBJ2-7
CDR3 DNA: TGTGCCAGCAGCTTAGGGGGGAGGCTAGCGGGCTACGAGCAGTACTTC
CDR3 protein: CASSLGGRLAGYEQYF